The clone carrying this T cell receptor beta chain was counted many times. This sample was taken from a study of identical twins. The V and J ends lost 5 bases and 1 base respectively, with 10 bases between them. The length of the CDR3 is 14 residues. MiXCR, run by TCRdb on the 5' RACE reads, gives a single entry per CDR3 protein. The table shows 600,000 to 700,000 distinct CDR3 sequences, with around 20% occurring only once. The same sample was also studied in work on T cells expressing NK-cell markers. That investigation notes: The TCR beta repertoires originated in sorted CD3+CD56+NKG2C+, CD3+CD56+NKG2C- and CD3+CD56-NKG2C+ T cells.

This chain links TRBV12-3 or TRBV12-4 with TRBJ2-3; D may be TRBD2 (7 bases). The sequenced material came from PBMCs. The TCR sequence derives from a woman in her late teens or twenties in good health. The CDR3 region has the DNA TGTGCCAGCAGTGGAGGGGGGGGCACAGATACGCAGTATTTT. The encoded protein is CASSGGGGTDTQYF.